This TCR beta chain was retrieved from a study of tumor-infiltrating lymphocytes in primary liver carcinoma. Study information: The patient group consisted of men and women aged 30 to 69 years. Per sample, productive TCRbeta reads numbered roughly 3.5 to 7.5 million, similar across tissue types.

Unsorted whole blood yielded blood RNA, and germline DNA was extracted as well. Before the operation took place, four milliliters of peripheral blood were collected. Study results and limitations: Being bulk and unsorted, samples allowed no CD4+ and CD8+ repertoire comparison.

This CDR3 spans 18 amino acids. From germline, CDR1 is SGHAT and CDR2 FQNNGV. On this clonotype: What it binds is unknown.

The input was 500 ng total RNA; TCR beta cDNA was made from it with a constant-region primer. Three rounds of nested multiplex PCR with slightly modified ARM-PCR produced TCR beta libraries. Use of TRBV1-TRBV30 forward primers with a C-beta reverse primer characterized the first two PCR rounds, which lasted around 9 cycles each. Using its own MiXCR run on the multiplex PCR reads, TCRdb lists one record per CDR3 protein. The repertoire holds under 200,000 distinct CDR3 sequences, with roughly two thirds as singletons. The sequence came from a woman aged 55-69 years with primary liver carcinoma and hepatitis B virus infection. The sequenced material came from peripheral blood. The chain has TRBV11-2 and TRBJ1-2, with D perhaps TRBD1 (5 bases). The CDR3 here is CTNSSSPGTLGFLEGYTF. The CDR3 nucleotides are TGTACCAACAGCAGCAGTCCCGGGACTCTAGGTTTTTTGGAGGGCTACACCTTC. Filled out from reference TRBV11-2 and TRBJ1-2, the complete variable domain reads EAGVAQSPRYKIIEKRQSVAFWCNPISGHATLYWYQQILGQGPKLLIQFQNNGVVDDSQLPKDRFSAERLKGVDSTLKIQPAKLEDSAVYLCTNSSSPGTLGFLEGYTFGSGTRLTVV.